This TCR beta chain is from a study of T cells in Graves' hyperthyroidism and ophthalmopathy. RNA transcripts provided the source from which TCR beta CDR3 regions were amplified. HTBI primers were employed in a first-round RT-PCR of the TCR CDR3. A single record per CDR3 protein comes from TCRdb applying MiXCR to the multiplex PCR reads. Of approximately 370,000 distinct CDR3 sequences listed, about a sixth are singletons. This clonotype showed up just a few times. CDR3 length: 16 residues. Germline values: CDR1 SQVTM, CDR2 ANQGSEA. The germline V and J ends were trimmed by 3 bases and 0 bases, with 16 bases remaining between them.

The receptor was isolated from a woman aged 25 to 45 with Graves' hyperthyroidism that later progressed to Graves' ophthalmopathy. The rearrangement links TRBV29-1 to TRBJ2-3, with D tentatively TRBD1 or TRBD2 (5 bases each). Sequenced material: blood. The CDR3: CSVEGTASGSTDTQYF. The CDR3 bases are TGCAGCGTTGAGGGGACGGCCAGCGGTAGCACAGATACGCAGTATTTT.